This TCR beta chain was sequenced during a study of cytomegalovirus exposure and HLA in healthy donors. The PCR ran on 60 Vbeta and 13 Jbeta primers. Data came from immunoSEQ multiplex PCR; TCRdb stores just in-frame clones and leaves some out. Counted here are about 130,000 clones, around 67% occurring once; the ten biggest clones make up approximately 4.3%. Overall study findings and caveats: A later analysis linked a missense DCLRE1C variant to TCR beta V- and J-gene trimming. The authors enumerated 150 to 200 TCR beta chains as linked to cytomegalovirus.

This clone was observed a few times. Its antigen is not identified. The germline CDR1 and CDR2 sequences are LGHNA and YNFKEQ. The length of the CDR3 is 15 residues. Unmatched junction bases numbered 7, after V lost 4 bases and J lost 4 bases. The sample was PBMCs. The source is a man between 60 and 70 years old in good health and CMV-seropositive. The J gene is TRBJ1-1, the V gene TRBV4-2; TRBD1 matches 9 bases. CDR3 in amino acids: CASSREDRGSTEAFF. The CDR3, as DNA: TGTGCCAGCAGCCGAGAGGACAGGGGAAGCACTGAAGCTTTCTTT.